This TCR beta chain was sequenced for a study of T cells expressing NK-cell markers. TCRdb processed the 5' RACE reads again and assigns one entry to each CDR3 protein, with no DNA. The sample table includes some 460,000 distinct CDR3 sequences. Germline loops: CDR1 SEHNR, CDR2 FQNEAQ (reference sequence). This CDR3 is built from 16 residues. This sequence joins TRBV7-9 and TRBJ1-3. This TCR came from a woman aged 45-60 years in good health. The sequenced sample was blood T cells: a sorted CD56 or NKG2C T cell subset, CD4+ or CD8+ T cells, or bulk PBMC T cells (not recorded which). The CDR3 region is CASSLADGLSGNTIYF.